This TCR beta chain was recovered during a study of Ad26.COV2.S vaccination and SARS-CoV-2 variants (dated by TCRdb to the early 2020s). About the full investigation: Donors in the vaccine arm were drawn from COV1001, a multicentre, randomized, double-blind, placebo-controlled phase I-IIa trial testing Ad26.COV2.S in healthy adults. Ad26.COV2.S was given intramuscularly at 5x10^10 or 1x10^11 viral particles, as a single shot or as two shots 56 days apart. TCRbeta repertoire sequencing served as the tool for gauging how specific and how broad the SARS-CoV-2-reactive T cell receptors were following Ad26.COV2.S vaccination. A total of 32 samples were included in the TCR-sequenced set, comprising 19 Ad26.COV2.S vaccine recipients, 5 placebo recipients and 8 SARS-CoV-2 convalescent individuals. Participants in the trial were split at random into five groups of five each, receiving low-dose or high-dose Ad26.COV2.S once or twice, or else placebo on both occasions. Blinding of investigators to trial group allocation was maintained during experiments and outcome assessment.

The treatment or condition label, as the study defines it: about 20 received Ad26.COV2.S at low or high dose, single or two shots; several received placebo; per-sample allocation not given. For vaccine and placebo recipients, the sequenced repertoires came from samples collected on day 63 after the first injection. Cohort 1b enrolled 20 to 30 adults aged 18-55 years at a single site in Boston, USA, between 29 July and 7 August 2020. Ad26.COV2.S was a replication-incompetent adenovirus type 26 vector that expressed a prefusion-stabilized SARS-CoV-2 spike protein derived from the original Wuhan strain. Turning to this clone: The target of this receptor is not known. Base quality data are lacking; no much larger clone is found one base away.

V is pared back by 5 bases and J by 2 bases, with 15 bases lying between the germline termini. Including the terminal cysteine and phenylalanine, the CDR3 comprises 15 residues. Solely the CDR3 DNA is kept, with 45 bases framed from the first base. CDR1 and CDR2, per the germline V gene, are SGHVS and FNYEAQ. The immunoSEQ Assay was used to sequence TCRbeta CDR3 regions. After extraction, genomic DNA underwent amplification by bias-controlled multiplex PCR, followed by high-throughput sequencing. As for how the authors treated the data: To quantify the absolute abundance of each unique TCRbeta CDR3 region, sequences were collapsed and filtered. Usable DNA was measured by amplifying reference genes present in all nucleated cells, and TCRbeta template counts were normalized to that usable DNA to estimate T cell fraction. Repertoire TCRs were annotated as SARS-CoV-2-specific by exact matching of V gene, CDR3 amino acid sequence and J gene to a known reactive TCR set. The reference SARS-CoV-2 TCR set was obtained from MIRA and was filtered for enrichment in COVID-19-positive ImmuneCODE repertoires, whereby public or cross-reactive TCRs were removed. Using the MIRA antigens, annotated TCRs were further analysed by specific ORF or by position within an ORF. Depth was the summed frequency of annotated unique rearrangements, while breadth was defined as annotated unique rearrangements over total unique productive rearrangements. TCR breadth was compared between groups using two-sided Wilcoxon rank-sum tests. The immuneACCESS repertoire file appears here via TCRdb, limited to in-frame rearrangements. These files lack a portion of the clones; in checked studies, under half of the deficit traces to unresolved V genes, and the cause of the others is not known. V and J calls and clone size follow that table, whereas D and trimming were derived from the DNA. Present in this sample are 350,000 to 450,000 clones, over 75% of which were seen just once. Roughly 3.1% of the sample belongs to the ten largest clones.

The full study reports these points: Vaccine and placebo recipients had similar non-spike TCR breadth, a finding consistent with the vaccine containing only spike. Substantial breadth of spike-specific CD8+ and CD4+ T cell responses was reported after vaccination. The study lacked the statistical power to compare responses across vaccine doses or regimens. Ad26.COV2.S recipients had higher spike-specific TCR breadth than placebo recipients (P = 0.0014). It was noted by the authors that total T cell responses may have been underestimated by the TCR breadth and depth analyses.

This specimen was peripheral blood, taken in a trial of Ad26.COV2.S vaccine versus placebo. This clonotype was obtained from a person between 18 and 65 years old who received the Ad26.COV2.S COVID-19 vaccine or a placebo. The V gene is TRBV7-6 and the J gene is TRBJ1-1; possibly the D gene is TRBD1, per 5 matching bases. The nucleotides read TGTGCCAGCAGCCCCGGGAGGGGCCTAAACACTGAAGCTTTCTTT. This encodes CASSPGRGLNTEAFF.